Sequencing of this T cell receptor (beta chain) was carried out in a study of early T cells in non-severe SARS-CoV-2 infection. The CDR3 is 16 residues long. This clonotype was detected only a few times. Its antigen remains unknown. Study results and caveats: Matches to VDJdb favored anti-spike CD8 responses and missed private and CD4 specificities.

Each CDR3 protein gets one entry after TCRdb re-called the 5' RACE reads with MiXCR. Among 60,000 to 75,000 distinct CDR3 sequences, around 10% were seen once, and the ten largest hold 4.5% to 7%. The gene calls are TRBV21-1 and TRBJ1-5. TRBV21-1 is recorded as a pseudogene. Specimen: whole blood, collected at baseline. The source of this sequence is an adult who was a healthcare worker with PCR-confirmed SARS-CoV-2 infection or an uninfected control (not recorded which). The CDR3 region has the DNA TGTGCCAGCAGCCTGCCGGAGGGCCCCAGCAATCAGCCCCAGCATTTT. Amino acid sequence: CASSLPEGPSNQPQHF.